Listed here are 26 T cell receptor beta chains from one sample, sequenced in a study of blood T cell repertoires in COVID-19. Clones were sequenced by immunoSEQ multiplex PCR, and TCRdb holds only the in-frame ones, with some missing. The sample has some 260,000 clones; approximately 82% are singletons. Sequenced sample: peripheral blood. The receptors shown here come from a woman aged 80 or over with active or convalescent COVID-19.

The rearrangement joins TRBV7-8 to TRBJ1-2; D call uncertain. CDR1 is SGHVS, CDR2 FQNEAQ, per germline. The germline V and J ends were trimmed by 5 bases and 3 bases, with 10 bases remaining between them. This CDR3 is built from 13 residues. The CDR3 sequence: CASSANADYGYTF. For the CDR3, the DNA is TGTGCCAGCAGCGCAAACGCAGACTATGGCTACACCTTC.

V and J are TRBV6-1 and TRBJ1-1; the match to TRBD1 covers 7 bases. Unmatched junction bases numbered 3, after V lost 2 bases and J lost 0 bases. In germline, CDR1 is MNHNS, CDR2 SASEGT. CDR3 length equals 15 residues. The CDR3 DNA reads as TGTGCCAGCAGTGAACGACAGGGAGTGAACACTGAAGCTTTCTTT. This encodes CASSERQGVNTEAFF.

The chain recombines TRBV12-3 or TRBV12-4 with TRBJ1-4; no firm D call. Between the trimmed V and J ends, which lost 2 bases and 7 bases, there was a span of 8 bases. This CDR3 spans 13 amino acids. The CDR3 reads CASSLSVIEKLFF. The CDR3 bases are TGTGCCAGCAGTTTATCCGTTATTGAAAAACTGTTTTTT.

The rearrangement joins TRBV5-1 to TRBJ1-2; D is unclear. V was shortened by 4 bases and J by 5 bases, with 9 bases between the two germline ends. Germline V CDR1 and CDR2: SGHRS, YFSETQ. CDR3 length: 12 amino acids. In DNA, the CDR3 is TGCGCCAGCAGCCCGGACTCGTATGGCTACACCTTC. This sequence encodes CASSPDSYGYTF.

This sequence joins TRBV5-1 and TRBJ2-1; a possible D gene is TRBD2 (6 bases). CDR1 and CDR2 from the germline V gene are SGHRS and YFSETQ. The CDR3 has 14 amino acids. V lost 3 bases and J lost 2, with 9 bases in between. DNA of the CDR3: TGCGCCAGCAGCTCGGCGGGGACCTACAATGAGCAGTTCTTC. It codes for CASSSAGTYNEQFF.

This clone was recorded a few times. The CDR3 protein is CASSRQATPQHF. The CDR3, as DNA: TGTGCCAGCAGTAGACAGGCTACCCCCCAGCATTTT. V and J are TRBV28 and TRBJ1-5; the D gene is possibly TRBD1 (6 bases). Germline V gene sequence: CDR1 MDHEN, CDR2 SYDVKM. The CDR3 is 12 residues long. The V end lost 5 bases, the J end lost 10 bases, and 12 bases lay between the germline ends. Combining the CDR3 with reference TRBV28 and TRBJ1-5 gives the whole variable domain DVKVTQSSRYLVKRTGEKVFLECVQDMDHENMFWYRQDPGLGLRLIYFSYDVKMKEKGDIPEGYSVSREKKERFSLILESASTNQTSMYLCASSRQATPQHFGDGTRLSIL.

The gene calls are TRBV10-3 and TRBJ1-2, with TRBD1 matching over 9 bases. The CDR3 contains 14 residues. CDR1 is ENHRY and CDR2 is SYGVKD in the germline V gene. V was clipped by 10 bases and J by 4 bases; unmatched bases: 10. CDR3 sequence: CATYRDRVSYGYTF. Here the CDR3 DNA reads TGTGCCACCTACCGGGACAGGGTTTCCTATGGCTACACCTTC.

The chain recombines TRBV3-1 (or the pseudogene TRBV3-2) with TRBJ1-2, with 7 bases matching TRBD1. CDR1 and CDR2 from the germline V gene are LGHDT and YNNKEL (reference sequence). Unmatched junction bases numbered 4, after V lost 4 bases and J lost 5 bases. This CDR3 region has 13 residues. CDR3: CASSPPGQYGYTF. The CDR3 DNA sequence: TGTGCCAGCAGCCCCCCGGGACAGTATGGCTACACCTTC.

J is TRBJ2-2 and V is TRBV6-1, with D tentatively TRBD2 (6 bases). V dropped 2 bases and J dropped 6 bases, with 19 bases sitting between them. CDR3 size: 17 residues. Germline values: CDR1 MNHNS, CDR2 SASEGT. The CDR3 protein is CASSEPLGRAGSGELFF. For the CDR3, the DNA is TGTGCCAGCAGTGAACCCCTTGGCCGGGCGGGATCCGGGGAGCTGTTTTTT.

This chain uses TRBV10-3 with TRBJ1-3; possible D gene TRBD1, 6 bases. Germline V gene sequence: CDR1 ENHRY, CDR2 SYGVKD. Trimming left V 3 bases short and J 0 bases short, with 12 bases between. This CDR3 contains 16 residues. CDR3 sequence: CAISDWLDSSGNTIYF. The CDR3 nucleotides read TGTGCCATCAGTGATTGGCTGGACAGCTCTGGAAACACCATATATTTT.

Here the CDR3 reads CASSEAALAGQETQYF. CDR3 DNA sequence: TGTGCCAGCAGTGAGGCAGCACTAGCGGGGCAAGAGACCCAGTACTTC. The chain links TRBV2 to TRBJ2-5; 10 bases fit TRBD2. In germline, CDR1 is SNHLY, CDR2 FYNNEI. The CDR3 extends over 16 amino acids. Trimming cost V 3 bases and J 2 bases; bases outside gene matches: 6. Based on the CDR3 plus reference TRBV2 and TRBJ2-5, the full variable domain is EPEVTQTPSHQVTQMGQEVILRCVPISNHLYFYWYRQILGQKVEFLVSFYNNEISEKSEIFDDQFSVERPDGSNFTLKIRSTKLEDSAMYFCASSEAALAGQETQYFGPGTRLLVL.

This clone was seen only once. The chain recombines TRBV9 with TRBJ2-7; maybe TRBD2 (6 bases). CDR3 length: 16 residues. V dropped 4 bases and J dropped 0 bases, with 17 bases sitting between them. The germline V gene has CDR1 SGDLS and CDR2 YYNGEE. The CDR3 here is CASSPGTASVSYEQYF. The DNA of the CDR3 is TGTGCCAGCAGCCCAGGGACGGCTAGCGTCTCCTACGAGCAGTACTTC.

This chain uses TRBV21-1 with TRBJ1-6; TRBD1 is the table's D call, not checked against the DNA. TRBV21-1 is noted as a pseudogene. The CDR3 runs 14 residues. The CDR3 here is CASRTGTGWSPLHF. CDR3 in DNA: TGTGCCAGCAGGACCGGGACAGGCTGGTCACCCCTCCACTTT.

On this clone itself: Other nucleotide sequences in the sample specify the same CDR3. The gene calls are TRBV10-3 and TRBJ1-2; 7 bases fit TRBD1. Germline CDR1 is ENHRY and CDR2 is SYGVKD. CDR3 length: 14 residues. The V gene end was trimmed by 6 bases and the J gene end by 2 bases; junction bases not matched to a gene: 6. The CDR3 region is CAISRDSSNYGYTF. Written as DNA, the CDR3 is TGTGCCATCAGCCGGGACAGCTCGAACTATGGCTACACCTTC.

The chain combines TRBV29-1 with TRBJ2-3; weak D call: TRBD1 (5 bases). Looked up from germline, CDR1 is SQVTM and CDR2 is ANQGSEA. V was clipped by 2 bases and J by 4 bases, with 13 bases between them. This CDR3 has 14 residues. The DNA of the CDR3 is TGCAGCGTTGAAAGGGCAGGGTTGGCAGATACGCAGTATTTT. This gives the protein CSVERAGLADTQYF.

V gene TRBV10-1 combines with J gene TRBJ2-3; TRBD2 agrees at 9 bases. Germline V gene sequence: CDR1 WNHNN, CDR2 SYGVQD (reference sequence). V gave up 6 bases and J gave up 6 bases; unmatched junction bases: 7. The CDR3 contains 14 residues. CDR3 sequence (DNA): TGCGCCAGCAGCCTAGCGGGGTCAACGGATACGCAGTATTTT. Its protein is CASSLAGSTDTQYF.

The V call is TRBV29-1, the J call TRBJ1-2; 7 nucleotides align to TRBD1. This CDR3 is built from 15 residues. Germline V gene data show CDR1 as SQVTM and CDR2 as ANQGSEA. The J segment lost 0 bases and the V segment lost 3 bases, leaving 7 bases of the junction unmatched. The CDR3 here is CSVDEGAQANYGYTF. In nucleotides, the CDR3 is TGCAGCGTTGACGAGGGGGCGCAAGCTAACTATGGCTACACCTTC.

The chain recombines TRBV10-3 with TRBJ1-2, with a weak D call TRBD1 (5 bases). CDR1 and CDR2 from the germline V gene are ENHRY and SYGVKD. This CDR3 region has 14 residues. The V end was cut by 3 bases, the J end by 8 bases, with 16 bases between. CDR3 in amino acids: CAISEGGIGDGYTF. The CDR3 region has the DNA TGTGCCATCAGTGAAGGCGGGATAGGGGACGGCTACACCTTC.

The chain combines TRBV19 with TRBJ2-3, with TRBD2 as a possible D gene (5 bases). V lost 6 bases, J lost 6 bases, and 7 bases lay in between. The CDR3 runs to 11 residues. CDR1 is LNHDA and CDR2 is SQIVND in the germline V gene (reference sequence). CDR3 residues: CASRTGDTQYF. In DNA, the CDR3 is TGTGCCAGTAGAACGGGGGATACGCAGTATTTT.

This chain links TRBV7-2 with TRBJ1-1; weak D call: TRBD1 (5 bases). Germline assignment: CDR1 SGHTA and CDR2 FQGNSA. V dropped 0 bases and J dropped 6 bases, with 8 bases sitting between them. The CDR3 is made up of 13 amino acids. The CDR3 region has the DNA TGTGCCAGCAGCTTAGCCCGACAGTCTGAAGCTTTCTTT. Residues: CASSLARQSEAFF.

The chain has TRBV2 and TRBJ1-5; D perhaps matches TRBD1 (6 bases). V gave up 5 bases and J gave up 3 bases, with 11 bases separating them. Per germline, CDR1 SNHLY and CDR2 FYNNEI. This CDR3 is built from 14 residues. DNA for the CDR3: TGTGCCAGCAGTCCGACAGGTACCAATCAGCCCCAGCATTTT. The encoded protein is CASSPTGTNQPQHF. Variable domain in full (rest from reference TRBV2 and TRBJ1-5): EPEVTQTPSHQVTQMGQEVILRCVPISNHLYFYWYRQILGQKVEFLVSFYNNEISEKSEIFDDQFSVERPDGSNFTLKIRSTKLEDSAMYFCASSPTGTNQPQHFGDGTRLSIL.

This sequence joins TRBV7-9 and TRBJ1-2, with unresolved D. V was shortened by 1 base and J by 2 bases, with 14 bases between the two germline ends. Germline loops: CDR1 SEHNR, CDR2 FQNEAQ (reference sequence). The CDR3 runs to 16 residues. The CDR3 here is CASSLVYQSGNYGYTF. In nucleotides, the CDR3 is TGTGCCAGCAGCTTAGTGTATCAGTCCGGGAACTATGGCTACACCTTC.

This clone was detected once. V is TRBV5-1 and J is TRBJ1-2, with 12 bases matching TRBD1. The CDR3 runs 13 residues. Germline V gene sequence: CDR1 SGHRS, CDR2 YFSETQ. The J segment lost 10 bases and the V segment lost 3 bases, leaving 4 bases of the junction unmatched. The CDR3: CASSSGTGGPYTF. CDR3 DNA: TGCGCCAGCAGCTCCGGGACAGGGGGCCCCTACACCTTC.

The chain has TRBV28 and TRBJ1-2; D not certain. Trimming pared 4 bases from V and 8 bases from J, leaving 11 bases between. CDR1 is MDHEN and CDR2 is SYDVKM in the germline V gene. The CDR3 is 12 amino acids. The CDR3 region is CASSSEAGGYTF. CDR3 coding DNA: TGTGCCAGCAGTTCAGAAGCGGGGGGCTACACCTTC.

This clone turned up a few times. The V and J genes are TRBV5-1 and TRBJ1-2; possibly TRBD1 for D (5 bases). The CDR3 consists of 15 residues. Germline-derived CDR1 and CDR2 are SGHRS and YFSETQ. The V end was cut by 3 bases, the J end by 8 bases, with 20 bases between. CDR3 residues: CASSSNPGTREGYTF. The CDR3 nucleotides are TGCGCCAGCAGCTCGAATCCCGGGACTAGGGAAGGCTACACCTTC. Together with reference TRBV5-1 and TRBJ1-2, the CDR3 gives the full variable domain: KAGVTQTPRYLIKTRGQQVTLSCSPISGHRSVSWYQQTPGQGLQFLFEYFSETQRNKGNFPGRFSGRQFSNSRSEMNVSTLELGDSALYLCASSSNPGTREGYTFGSGTRLTVV.

The chain is built from TRBV6-5 and TRBJ1-2; TRBD1 agrees at 7 bases. Germline CDR1 reads MNHEY; CDR2 reads SVGAGI. V shed 4 bases, J shed 4 bases, and the junction held 12 bases outside the gene matches. This CDR3 is built from 16 residues. This CDR3 is CASSSISWDRAYGYTF. In DNA form, the CDR3 reads TGTGCCAGCAGTTCTATCTCATGGGACAGAGCCTATGGCTACACCTTC.